This T cell receptor (beta chain) derives from a study of shared clonotypes between healthy human individuals. Each of the donors was a healthy adult who was HIV-negative and had not had a recent acute infection or vaccination. With unsorted samples, genomic DNA was obtained from 90 million to 95 million PBMCs. The CDR3 consists of 14 residues. From germline, CDR1 is LGHNT and CDR2 FRNRAP. V was pared by 6 bases and J by 0 bases, with 4 bases of the junction left unmatched. The test was conducted at deep level. DNA input for the unsorted PBMC replicate PCRs was about 280 ng, roughly 33,000 T cell genomes. Data came from immunoSEQ multiplex PCR; TCRdb stores just in-frame clones and leaves some out. The data show around 530,000 clones, around 80% seen once.

The sequenced sample consisted of PBMCs. The V call is TRBV12-5, the J call TRBJ1-1; 7 bases align to TRBD1. The origin of this receptor is a woman between 40 and 55 years old in good health. Some clones in this sample may be carry-over from other donors' samples. In nucleotides, the CDR3 is TGTGCTAGTGGCCTCGGGACAGTGAACACTGAAGCTTTCTTT. The encoded protein is CASGLGTVNTEAFF.